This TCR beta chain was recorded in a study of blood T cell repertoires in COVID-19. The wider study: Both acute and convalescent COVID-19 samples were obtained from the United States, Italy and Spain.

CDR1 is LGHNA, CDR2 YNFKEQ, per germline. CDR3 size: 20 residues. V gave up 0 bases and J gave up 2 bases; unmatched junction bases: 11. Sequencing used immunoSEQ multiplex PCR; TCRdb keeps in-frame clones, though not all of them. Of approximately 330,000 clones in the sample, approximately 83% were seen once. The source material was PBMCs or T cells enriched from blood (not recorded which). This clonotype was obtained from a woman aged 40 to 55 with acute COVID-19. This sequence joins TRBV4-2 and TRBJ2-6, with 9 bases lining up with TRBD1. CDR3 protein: CASSQEDRGWTRPGANVLTF. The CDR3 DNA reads TGTGCCAGCAGCCAAGAAGACAGGGGGTGGACTAGACCTGGGGCCAACGTCCTGACTTTC.